This TCR beta chain was recorded in a study of cytomegalovirus exposure and HLA in healthy donors. Study observations and caveats: It was likely that a cluster of highly shared sequence variants was a sequencing artifact. CMV serostatus alone was available as immune exposure information.

CDR1 and CDR2 from the germline V gene are SNHLY and FYNNEI. The ends lost 3 bases at V and 4 bases at J; junction bases unmatched: 5. This CDR3 contains 15 residues. To note about this clone: Its antigen is as yet unknown.

With 60 Vbeta and 13 Jbeta primers, the PCR was carried out. Only in-frame clones appear in the TCRdb table, and some are missing; sequencing was by immunoSEQ multiplex PCR. The sample includes about 120,000 clones, about 83% of them seen just once. Sequencing was performed on PBMCs. The sequence came from a female donor in good health and CMV-seronegative. The chain has TRBV2 and TRBJ2-2; 7 nucleotides match TRBD1. In nucleotides, the CDR3 is TGTGCCAGCAGTGACCGACAGGGCGTCACCGGGGAGCTGTTTTTT. Amino acids: CASSDRQGVTGELFF. The entire variable domain, with the rest obtained from reference TRBV2 and TRBJ2-2, is as follows: EPEVTQTPSHQVTQMGQEVILRCVPISNHLYFYWYRQILGQKVEFLVSFYNNEISEKSEIFDDQFSVERPDGSNFTLKIRSTKLEDSAMYFCASSDRQGVTGELFFGEGSRLTVL.